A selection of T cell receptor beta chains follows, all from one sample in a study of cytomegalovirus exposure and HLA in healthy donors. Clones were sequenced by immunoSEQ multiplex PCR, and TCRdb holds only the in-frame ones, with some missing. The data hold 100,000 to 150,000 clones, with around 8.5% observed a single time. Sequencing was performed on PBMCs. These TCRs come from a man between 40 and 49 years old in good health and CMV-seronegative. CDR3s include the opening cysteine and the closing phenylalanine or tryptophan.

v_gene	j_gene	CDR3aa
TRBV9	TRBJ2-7	CASSVSGGASYEQYF
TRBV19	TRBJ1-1	CASSSFRGSTEAFF
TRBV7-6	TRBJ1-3	CASSLEAGLYGNTIYF
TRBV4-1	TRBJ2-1	CASSPRDYLYNEQFF
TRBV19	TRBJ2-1	CASSFYGTGRNEQFF
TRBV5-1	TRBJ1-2	CASSLGQGMGGYTF
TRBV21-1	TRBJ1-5	CASSKGGEYSNQPQHF
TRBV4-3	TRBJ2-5	CASSQDVDRVETQYF
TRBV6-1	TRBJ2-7	CASSEAHLAGSYEQYF
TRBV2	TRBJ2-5	CASSEGTSGQETQYF
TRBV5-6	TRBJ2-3	CASSLGQGGTDTQYF
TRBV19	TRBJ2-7	CASSISTASYEQYF
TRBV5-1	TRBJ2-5	CASSAVRQGQGETQYF
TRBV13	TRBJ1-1	CASSLAGTEGPEAFF
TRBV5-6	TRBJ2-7	CASSPAGGAPTYEQYF
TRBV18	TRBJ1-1	CASSPLAGARTEAFF
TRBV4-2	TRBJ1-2	CASSPATETYGYTF
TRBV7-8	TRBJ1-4	CASSFEGDEKLFF
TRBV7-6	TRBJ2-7	CASSLGGLAYEQYF
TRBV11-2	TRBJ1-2	CASSLGTAYGYTF
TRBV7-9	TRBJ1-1	CASSLEGDRILGEAFF
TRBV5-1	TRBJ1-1	CASRRDTEAFF
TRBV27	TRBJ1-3	CASSLTGFSGNTIYF
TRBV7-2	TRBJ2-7	CASSPDRNYEQYF
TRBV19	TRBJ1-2	CASSMGGRASYGYTF
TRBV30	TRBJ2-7	CAWSVSGAPYEQYF
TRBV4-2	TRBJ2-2	CASSQDRGDTGELFF
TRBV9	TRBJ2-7	CASSVGADRTYEQYF
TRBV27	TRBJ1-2	CASSRTGGAGYGYTF
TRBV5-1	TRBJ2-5	CASSLGGLGFRETQYF
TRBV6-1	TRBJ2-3	CASSEWSSTPSTDTQYF
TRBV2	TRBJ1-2	CASTLHGQGAGYGYTF
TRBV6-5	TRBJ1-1	CDSSYGLIFDETEAFF
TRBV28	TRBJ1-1	CASRLRNRATEAFF
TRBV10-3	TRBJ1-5	CATRRGSNQPQHF
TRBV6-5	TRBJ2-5	CASSSARQGGETQYF
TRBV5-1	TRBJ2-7	CASSLSPNEQYF
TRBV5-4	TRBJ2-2	CASSGAYTGELFF
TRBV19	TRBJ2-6	CASMASGANVLTF
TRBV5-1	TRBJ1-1	CASSLSTTVEAFF
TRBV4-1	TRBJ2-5	CASSWRDRGQETQYF
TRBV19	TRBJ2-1	CASSEAVRNEQFF